The next 20 T cell receptor beta chains were all read from a single sample in a study of T cell repertoires and Cas9 in healthy adults. Produced via immunoSEQ multiplex PCR; TCRdb's table is partial and in-frame only. The profile shows about 22,000 clones, 91% of them singletons. Sequencing input: CD4+ effector T cells (CD127+, CD25-, CD137-, CD154-) from PBMCs; culture status not recorded. These receptors were taken from a human donor in good health.

This clone was observed once. The chain recombines TRBV6-5 with TRBJ1-1; D not certain. Germline V gene sequence: CDR1 MNHEY, CDR2 SVGAGI. The CDR3 is 12 residues long. Trimming cost V 0 bases and J 8 bases, with 7 bases left between them. The CDR3 here is CASSYSRQEAFF. The CDR3 nucleotides read TGTGCCAGCAGTTACTCGCGACAAGAAGCTTTCTTT.

The rearrangement links TRBV6-5 to TRBJ1-2, with 7 positions matching TRBD1. J lost 5 bases, V lost 2 bases, and 5 bases had no gene match. This CDR3 contains 14 residues. The germline CDR1 and CDR2 sequences are MNHEY and SVGAGI. CDR3 bases: TGTGCCAGCAGTTACCGGGAACAGGGGTATGGCTACACCTTC. Translation: CASSYREQGYGYTF.

This chain uses TRBV27 with TRBJ1-1, with a weak D call TRBD1 (5 bases). With 6 bases removed from V and 6 bases from J, the gap between germline ends came to 11 bases. The CDR3 has 12 amino acids. Per germline, CDR1 MNHEY and CDR2 SMNVEV (reference sequence). The CDR3 loop is CASSRTGAEAFF. As DNA, the CDR3 is TGTGCCAGCAGCAGAACAGGTGCTGAAGCTTTCTTT.

This clone has just one count. The CDR3: CASSMSGEIYGYTF. Written as DNA, the CDR3 is TGTGCCAGTAGTATGTCAGGGGAGATCTATGGCTACACCTTC. The chain joins TRBV19 to TRBJ1-2; maybe TRBD1 (6 bases). Trimming took off 3 bases at V and 4 bases at J, with 12 bases between the two ends. In germline, CDR1 is LNHDA, CDR2 SQIVND (reference sequence). CDR3 length: 14 amino acids. The full variable domain, completed using reference TRBV19 and TRBJ1-2, is DGGITQSPKYLFRKEGQNVTLSCEQNLNHDAMYWYRQDPGQGLRLIYYSQIVNDFQKGDIAEGYSVSREKKESFPLTVTSAQKNPTAFYLCASSMSGEIYGYTFGSGTRLTVV.

This chain connects TRBV5-6 to TRBJ2-1; 7 bases are shared with TRBD1. The CDR3 covers 12 residues. Germline CDR1 reads SGHDT; CDR2 reads YYEEEE. Trimming at V came to 1 base and at J to 8 bases, leaving 0 bases not matched to a gene. The DNA for the CDR3 is TGTGCCAGCAGCTTGACAGGGGATGAGCAGTTCTTC. This sequence encodes CASSLTGDEQFF.

This clone was counted once. The CDR3 DNA reads TGTGCCAGCAGCGAACAAACCTGGGGACAGTTCAATCAGCCCCAGCATTTT. Protein sequence: CASSEQTWGQFNQPQHF. The chain links TRBV7-2 to TRBJ1-5, with TRBD1 matching over 7 bases. CDR3 length: 17 amino acids. V trimming: 5 bases; J trimming: 3 bases; junction bases outside the gene matches: 13. In germline, CDR1 is SGHTA, CDR2 FQGNSA.

DNA of the CDR3: TGTGCCAGCAGTAGCAGGGGGTACATCTCCTACGAGCAGTACTTC. This translates into CASSSRGYISYEQYF. The rearrangement links TRBV6-5 to TRBJ2-7, with TRBD1 matching over 7 bases. The CDR3 has 15 residues. V shed 5 bases, J shed 0 bases, and the junction held 7 bases outside the gene matches. Germline V gene sequence: CDR1 MNHEY, CDR2 SVGAGI.

The rearrangement uses TRBV29-1 and TRBJ2-3, with 7 bases aligning to TRBD1. The CDR3 has 14 residues. V dropped 4 bases and J dropped 2; count of bases not matched to a gene: 6. Germline values: CDR1 SQVTM, CDR2 ANQGSEA. In DNA form, the CDR3 reads TGCAGCGTTGTGACGGGACAGAACACAGATACGCAGTATTTT. Translated: CSVVTGQNTDTQYF.

Here the CDR3 reads CASRSTGSETQYF. As DNA, the CDR3 is TGCGCCAGCAGATCAACAGGGTCCGAGACCCAGTACTTC. V is TRBV5-1 and J is TRBJ2-5; maybe TRBD1 (6 bases). CDR1 is SGHRS, CDR2 YFSETQ, per germline. Trimming removed 5 bases at V and 5 bases at J, with 13 bases between. The length of the CDR3 is 13 residues. Full variable domain (outside the CDR3, taken from reference TRBV5-1 and TRBJ2-5): KAGVTQTPRYLIKTRGQQVTLSCSPISGHRSVSWYQQTPGQGLQFLFEYFSETQRNKGNFPGRFSGRQFSNSRSEMNVSTLELGDSALYLCASRSTGSETQYFGPGTRLLVL.

The rearrangement uses TRBV28 and TRBJ2-7; D is unclear. Between the trimmed V and J ends, which lost 4 bases and 2 bases, there was a span of 3 bases. Germline CDR1 MDHEN, CDR2 SYDVKM. The CDR3 runs 11 residues. CDR3 amino acids: CASSSTYEQYF. The CDR3 bases are TGTGCCAGCAGTTCTACCTACGAGCAGTACTTC.

This chain links TRBV6-1 with TRBJ2-5; TRBD1 matches 7 bases. This CDR3 contains 13 residues. The trim removed 6 bases at V and 5 bases at J, leaving 6 bases unmatched. Germline assignment: CDR1 MNHNS and CDR2 SASEGT. CDR3 DNA sequence: TGTGCCAGCAGCGACAGGGTAACCGAGACCCAGTACTTC. Translating it yields CASSDRVTETQYF.

This chain connects TRBV19 to TRBJ1-5, with a weak D call TRBD1 (6 bases). The CDR3 is 15 amino acids. Between the trimmed V and J ends, which lost 4 bases and 1 base, there was a span of 11 bases. Germline CDR1 reads LNHDA; CDR2 reads SQIVND (reference sequence). For the CDR3, the DNA is TGTGCCAGTAGTACCCGACAGGTGAGCAATCAGCCCCAGCATTTT. Residues: CASSTRQVSNQPQHF.

This clone was picked up one time. The chain couples TRBV27 to TRBJ1-2; 8 nucleotides line up with TRBD1. Unmatched junction bases numbered 11, after V lost 2 bases and J lost 0 bases. This CDR3 contains 18 residues. Germline CDR1 is MNHEY and CDR2 is SMNVEV (reference sequence). The CDR3: CASSLGLGQGGTNYGYTF. Written as DNA, the CDR3 is TGTGCCAGCAGTTTAGGGTTAGGACAGGGTGGGACTAACTATGGCTACACCTTC.

V and J are TRBV4-1 and TRBJ2-3; D is possibly TRBD2 (7 bases). Trimming removed 1 base at V and 3 bases at J, with 11 bases between. Germline V gives CDR1 MGHRA, CDR2 YSYEKL. The CDR3 runs 15 residues. Written as DNA, the CDR3 is TGCGCCAGCAGCCAAGTGGGGGGGCCTACAGATACGCAGTATTTT. Its translation is CASSQVGGPTDTQYF.

The gene calls are TRBV25-1 and TRBJ2-7, with TRBD1 identical over 10 bases. Germline assignment: CDR1 MGHDK and CDR2 SYGVNS. V trimming: 4 bases; J trimming: 8 bases; junction bases outside the gene matches: 8. The CDR3 is 14 residues long. The CDR3 is CASSGQGAEKKQYF. For the CDR3, the DNA is TGTGCCAGCAGTGGACAGGGGGCAGAGAAGAAGCAGTACTTC.

J is TRBJ1-4 and V is TRBV5-4, with D perhaps TRBD1 (5 bases). The V and J ends lost 5 bases and 7 bases respectively, with 12 bases between them. The CDR3 has 13 amino acids. CDR1 is SGHNT, CDR2 YYREEE, per germline (reference sequence). This CDR3 reads CASSGPGIEKLFF. The CDR3 DNA sequence: TGTGCCAGCAGTGGGCCAGGGATTGAAAAACTGTTTTTT.

This clone was detected once. This sequence joins TRBV18 and TRBJ1-4, with no clear D. The CDR3 covers 15 residues. Germline assignment: CDR1 KGHSH and CDR2 LQKENI. V lost 1 base and J lost 5, with 11 bases in between. The CDR3 reads CASSPQTGRNEKLFF. CDR3 sequence (DNA): TGTGCCAGCTCACCACAGACGGGGAGAAATGAAAAACTGTTTTTT.

The gene calls are TRBV5-6 and TRBJ1-6; a weak D match, TRBD1 (5 bases). From germline, CDR1 is SGHDT and CDR2 YYEEEE. The V gene lost 4 bases and the J gene lost 8 bases, with 22 bases spanning the gap. The CDR3 has 17 amino acids. The CDR3 reads CASSQYRQQKQDSPLHF. The CDR3 coding sequence is TGTGCCAGCAGCCAGTACAGACAGCAAAAACAGGATTCACCCCTCCACTTT.

This clone was observed a single time. The chain couples TRBV4-2 to TRBJ2-1; D is undetermined. V dropped 5 bases and J dropped 3 bases, with 11 bases sitting between them. This CDR3 is built from 14 residues. Germline CDR1 is LGHNA and CDR2 is YNFKEQ. The CDR3 protein is CASSVSSGYNEQFF. CDR3 coding DNA: TGTGCCAGCAGCGTTTCTTCGGGCTACAATGAGCAGTTCTTC.

V usage is TRBV18 and J usage is TRBJ1-3; 9 bases are shared with TRBD1. Trimming removed 3 bases from V and 5 bases from J; junction bases left unmatched: 14. The CDR3 is 18 amino acids. Germline V gene sequence: CDR1 KGHSH, CDR2 LQKENI. The CDR3 here is CASSPIPTTGGIRNTIYF. The CDR3 DNA sequence: TGTGCCAGCTCACCTATTCCTACGACAGGGGGAATAAGAAACACCATATATTTT.